Following are 32 T cell receptor beta chains from one sample sequenced in a study of blood T cell repertoires in COVID-19. Produced via immunoSEQ multiplex PCR; TCRdb's table is partial and in-frame only. In the table there are fewer than 150,000 clones, about 80% of which are singletons. Input material: peripheral blood. The receptors shown here come from a human donor in a cohort sampled during active COVID-19.

This clone has only a few counts. The J gene is TRBJ1-1, the V gene TRBV7-9, with TRBD1 matching over 7 bases. V lost 8 bases and J lost 7; bases outside the gene matches: 1. Per germline, CDR1 SEHNR and CDR2 FQNEAQ (reference sequence). The CDR3 contains 10 residues. The CDR3 nucleotides read TGTGCCAGCGGACAGGTTGAAGCTTTCTTT. Its translation: CASGQVEAFF.

The gene calls are TRBV7-9 and TRBJ2-3; TRBD1 matches 10 bases. From germline, CDR1 is SEHNR and CDR2 FQNEAQ (reference sequence). Unmatched junction bases numbered 11, after V lost 5 bases and J lost 6 bases. The CDR3 loop spans 16 amino acids. The CDR3 is CASSLLGGQGSDTQYF. The CDR3, as DNA: TGTGCCAGCAGCCTGCTGGGGGGACAGGGGAGCGATACGCAGTATTTT.

J is TRBJ2-3 and V is TRBV11-2, with 9 bases identical to TRBD1. This CDR3 contains 15 residues. From germline, CDR1 is SGHAT and CDR2 FQNNGV. V lost 4 bases to trimming and J lost 3 bases; unmatched junction nucleotides: 5. DNA for the CDR3: TGTGCCAGCAGCTCGGACAGGGGTCCGACAGATACGCAGTATTTT. Protein sequence: CASSSDRGPTDTQYF.

J is TRBJ1-5 and V is TRBV2, with TRBD1 identical over 10 bases. V shed 8 bases and J 7 bases; nucleotides not matched to a gene: 11. The germline V gene encodes CDR1 SNHLY and CDR2 FYNNEI. The CDR3 loop spans 15 amino acids. CDR3 nucleotide sequence: TGTGCCAGCGGGATCCTGACAGGGGGCCGGCAGCCCCAGCATTTT. The encoded protein is CASGILTGGRQPQHF.

The chain links TRBV5-1 to TRBJ1-6, with 7 bases lining up with TRBD1. The CDR3 contains 15 residues. Germline V CDR1 and CDR2: SGHRS, YFSETQ. After removal of 0 bases from V and 9 bases from J, the junction contained 6 bases not matched to a gene. DNA of the CDR3: TGCGCCAGCAGCTTGGAGGGGGCTGTGGGTTCACCCCTCCACTTT. It is translated as CASSLEGAVGSPLHF.

The chain has TRBV5-5 and TRBJ1-2, with D possibly TRBD1 on 6 matching bases. The CDR3 runs to 14 residues. Germline V gives CDR1 SGHKS, CDR2 YYEKEE (reference sequence). V shed 7 bases and J shed 1 base, with 14 bases lying between them. CDR3 coding DNA: TGTGCCAGCTCTGGGGCCAGGGGTAACTATGGCTACACCTTC. It yields the protein CASSGARGNYGYTF.

This clone was picked up a small number of times. The chain carries TRBV3-1 (or the pseudogene TRBV3-2) and TRBJ1-2, with D tentatively TRBD1 (6 bases). Germline V lookup: CDR1 LGHDT, CDR2 YNNKEL (reference sequence). V dropped 4 bases and J dropped 4 bases, with 16 bases sitting between them. CDR3 length: 15 residues. This CDR3 reads CASSLIPRDTYGYTF. The CDR3 nucleotides read TGTGCCAGCAGCCTTATCCCACGGGACACCTATGGCTACACCTTC.

This chain connects TRBV19 to TRBJ1-4; 7 nucleotides agree with TRBD1. V lost 3 bases and J lost 0; bases outside the gene matches: 4. The germline CDR1 and CDR2 sequences are LNHDA and SQIVND (reference sequence). The CDR3 is made up of 16 amino acids. The CDR3, as DNA: TGTGCCAGTAGTATTGACAGGGTCCCAACTAATGAAAAACTGTTTTTT. This codes for CASSIDRVPTNEKLFF.

The chain recombines TRBV5-8 with TRBJ1-5, with a possible D match to TRBD1 (6 bases). Looked up from germline, CDR1 is SGHTS and CDR2 is YDEGEE. Deletions cut 0 bases from V and 0 bases from J, with 10 bases between. The CDR3 extends over 16 amino acids. In DNA, the CDR3 is TGTGCCAGCAGCTTGGAGGGGGTTGGTAGCAATCAGCCCCAGCATTTT. Translated: CASSLEGVGSNQPQHF.

The V and J genes are TRBV6-5 and TRBJ1-2; the D gene is possibly TRBD1 (6 bases). CDR3 length equals 13 residues. V lost 10 bases and J 4 bases, leaving 16 bases between the germline ends. Germline V gene data show CDR1 as MNHEY and CDR2 as SVGAGI. The DNA for the CDR3 is TGTGCCACCAAGGGGGGGCCCGGCTATGGCTACACCTTC. Translated, it gives CATKGGPGYGYTF.

The gene calls are TRBV9 and TRBJ2-7, with TRBD1 matching over 8 bases. The V gene's germline CDR1 is SGDLS and CDR2 YYNGEE. Germline trimming cut 3 bases from V and 6 bases from J; bases unmatched to any gene: 5. This CDR3 comprises 13 residues. DNA for the CDR3: TGTGCCAGCAGCGGCTACGGACAGGGCGAGCAGTACTTC. Translating it yields CASSGYGQGEQYF.

This sequence joins TRBV6-5 and TRBJ2-7, with D hard to call. The germline gives CDR1 MNHEY, CDR2 SVGAGI. The CDR3 sequence is 10 residues long. V was pared by 8 bases and J by 2 bases, with 4 bases between. The CDR3 DNA is TGTGCCAGCGGAGCCTACGAGCAGTACTTC. It specifies CASGAYEQYF.

The chain employs TRBV6-1 and TRBJ1-3, with D possibly TRBD1 on 5 matching bases. The CDR3 is made up of 16 amino acids. Germline values: CDR1 MNHNS, CDR2 SASEGT. Deletions cut 0 bases from V and 0 bases from J, with 9 bases between. The CDR3 DNA reads TGTGCCAGCAGTGAAGCGACAGAACTCTCTGGAAACACCATATATTTT. Translation: CASSEATELSGNTIYF.

This clone showed up just a few times. CDR3 sequence: CASSLGTALLGNTGELFF. The CDR3 DNA sequence: TGTGCCAGCAGCTTAGGGACAGCCCTCTTAGGAAACACCGGGGAGCTGTTTTTT. The chain carries TRBV5-8 and TRBJ2-2; 7 bases line up with TRBD1. There are 18 residues in the CDR3. From germline, CDR1 is SGHTS and CDR2 YDEGEE. The V and J ends lost 2 bases and 2 bases, in that order; junction bases with no gene match: 12.

V usage is TRBV12-3 or TRBV12-4 and J usage is TRBJ1-3; D ambiguous. V lost 1 base to trimming and J lost 8 bases, with 6 bases between them. This CDR3 has 12 amino acids. CDR3 coding DNA: TGTGCCAGCAGTTTAGGAAGAGACACCATATATTTT. Translating it yields CASSLGRDTIYF.

J is TRBJ1-2 and V is TRBV19, with D possibly matching TRBD1 (6 bases). The CDR3 runs 12 residues. CDR1 is LNHDA, CDR2 SQIVND, per germline (reference sequence). Trimming left V 7 bases short and J 3 bases short, with 9 bases between. The CDR3 region has the DNA TGTGCCAGTATTGGGGGCCACTATGGCTACACCTTC. It is translated as CASIGGHYGYTF. The whole variable domain, filled in from reference TRBV19 and TRBJ1-2, reads DGGITQSPKYLFRKEGQNVTLSCEQNLNHDAMYWYRQDPGQGLRLIYYSQIVNDFQKGDIAEGYSVSREKKESFPLTVTSAQKNPTAFYLCASIGGHYGYTFGSGTRLTVV.

The gene calls are TRBV30 and TRBJ1-6; 7 bases agree with TRBD1. Looked up from germline, CDR1 is GTSNPN and CDR2 is SVGIG (reference sequence). The ends lost 3 bases at V and 4 bases at J; junction bases unmatched: 6. The CDR3 spans 15 residues. The CDR3 nucleotides read TGTGCCTGGAGCTTGGGACAGTTATATAATTCACCCCTCCACTTT. Its protein product is CAWSLGQLYNSPLHF.

The chain employs TRBV5-4 and TRBJ2-1; D is perhaps TRBD2 (5 bases). The germline V and J ends were trimmed by 4 bases and 1 base, with 15 bases remaining between them. This CDR3 contains 16 residues. The germline V gene encodes CDR1 SGHNT and CDR2 YYREEE (reference sequence). The CDR3 sequence: CASSLHSGLSYNEQFF. CDR3 DNA: TGTGCCAGCAGCCTTCACAGCGGACTTTCCTACAATGAGCAGTTCTTC.

The chain combines TRBV9 with TRBJ2-7; 9 bases are a match to TRBD1. V trimming: 4 bases; J trimming: 2 bases; junction bases outside the gene matches: 4. The CDR3 is 14 amino acids. Germline V lookup: CDR1 SGDLS, CDR2 YYNGEE. CDR3 sequence (DNA): TGTGCCAGCAGCCCAGGGGACAGGGCCTACGAGCAGTACTTC. Residues: CASSPGDRAYEQYF.

The V and J genes are TRBV10-2 and TRBJ2-7, with D unresolved. Deletions cut 3 bases from V and 3 bases from J, with 6 bases between. Germline CDR1 and CDR2: WSHSY and SAAADI. The CDR3 runs to 12 residues. This CDR3 reads CASSEAGYEQYF. The CDR3, as DNA: TGCGCCAGCAGTGAAGCCGGCTACGAGCAGTACTTC.

This clone came up a few times. The chain uses TRBV28 and TRBJ1-4, with 7 bases fitting TRBD1. Germline V gives CDR1 MDHEN, CDR2 SYDVKM. The V segment lost 6 bases and the J segment 0 bases; nucleotides outside the gene matches: 16. The CDR3 extends over 19 amino acids. The CDR3 nucleotides read TGTGCCAGCAGCCCTCAGGGGGGACGGAACCTTGCAACTAATGAAAAACTGTTTTTT. Amino acid sequence: CASSPQGGRNLATNEKLFF.

This rearrangement joins TRBV10-3 to TRBJ1-5; 10 nucleotides align to TRBD1. The germline V gene has CDR1 ENHRY and CDR2 SYGVKD. V was pared by 3 bases and J by 4 bases, with 6 bases of the junction left unmatched. CDR3 length equals 16 residues. In DNA form, the CDR3 reads TGTGCCATCAGTGATGGGGGGACAGGGGTAAATCAGCCCCAGCATTTT. The encoded protein is CAISDGGTGVNQPQHF.

This clone turned up a few times. The rearrangement joins TRBV29-1 to TRBJ1-1; tentatively, D is TRBD1 (5 bases). Trimming removed 4 bases at V and 0 bases at J, with 6 bases between. CDR1 and CDR2 (germline): SQVTM, ANQGSEA. The CDR3 contains 12 residues. CDR3: CSVGQMNTEAFF. In DNA form, the CDR3 reads TGCAGCGTTGGACAGATGAACACTGAAGCTTTCTTT.

The table lists this clone with a few counts. This chain connects TRBV11-2 to TRBJ2-7, with 8 bases that match TRBD1. The ends lost 0 bases at V and 2 bases at J; junction bases unmatched: 3. This CDR3 comprises 15 residues. Germline loops: CDR1 SGHAT, CDR2 FQNNGV. CDR3 in DNA: TGTGCCAGCAGCTTAGAGGCAGGGGGCCCCTACGAGCAGTACTTC. Encoded protein: CASSLEAGGPYEQYF.

This clone was counted between two and nine times. This sample includes further DNA sequences coding for the same CDR3. The gene calls are TRBV7-6 and TRBJ1-4; 8 bases match TRBD1. The CDR3 is made up of 15 amino acids. Germline values: CDR1 SGHVS, CDR2 FNYEAQ. The junction had 1 base not matched to a gene; V was cut back by 0 bases and J by 4 bases. CDR3 sequence (DNA): TGTGCCAGCAGCTTAGCTGGACAGGGTAATGAAAAACTGTTTTTT. Translating gives CASSLAGQGNEKLFF.

This chain links TRBV7-3 with TRBJ2-2, with D perhaps TRBD2 (6 bases). The CDR3 sequence is 16 residues long. CDR1 SGHTA and CDR2 FQGTGA come from the germline V gene. Trimming left V 0 bases short and J 1 base short, with 9 bases between. The CDR3 protein is CASSLTAGGNTGELFF. The DNA for the CDR3 is TGTGCCAGCAGCTTAACGGCCGGGGGGAACACCGGGGAGCTGTTTTTT.

The chain combines TRBV3-1 (or the pseudogene TRBV3-2) with TRBJ1-1; 8 positions agree with TRBD1. After removal of 1 base from V and 5 bases from J, the junction contained 3 bases not matched to a gene. CDR1 and CDR2 (germline): LGHDT, YNNKEL (reference sequence). There are 14 residues in the CDR3. The CDR3 spells CASSQATGETEAFF. The CDR3 nucleotides read TGTGCCAGCAGCCAAGCGACAGGGGAAACTGAAGCTTTCTTT.

This clone has at least ten counts. This chain joins TRBV21-1 and TRBJ2-7; the table names TRBD2, a call not compared with the DNA. TRBV21-1 is annotated as a pseudogene. The CDR3 is 16 residues long. The CDR3 spells CASSTLTSGGTYEQYF. The CDR3, as DNA: TGTGCCAGCAGCACCTTGACTAGCGGGGGGACGTACGAGCAGTACTTC.

V and J are TRBV2 and TRBJ1-2; TRBD1 matches 8 bases. CDR3 size: 14 residues. Germline V gene sequence: CDR1 SNHLY, CDR2 FYNNEI. Unmatched junction bases numbered 9, after V lost 6 bases and J lost 6 bases. CDR3 coding DNA: TGTGCCAGCAGCCCCAACGACAGGGGTCATGGCTACACCTTC. Protein sequence: CASSPNDRGHGYTF.

In this sample, this clone turned up once. The V and J genes are TRBV5-1 and TRBJ2-1; D is perhaps TRBD1 (8 bases). CDR3 length: 19 residues. Germline V CDR1 and CDR2: SGHRS, YFSETQ. V dropped 4 bases and J dropped 5 bases, with 28 bases sitting between them. CDR3 sequence: CASSVLAGARGRGDNEQFF. Written as DNA, the CDR3 is TGCGCCAGCAGCGTCCTGGCGGGGGCCAGGGGGCGGGGCGACAATGAGCAGTTCTTC.

This clone occurred a few times. The rearrangement links TRBV30 to TRBJ2-2, with D tentatively TRBD1 (6 bases). The V and J ends lost 4 bases and 6 bases respectively, with 9 bases between them. CDR3 length equals 12 residues. Germline values: CDR1 GTSNPN, CDR2 SVGIG (reference sequence). This CDR3 is CAWKRGSGELFF. For the CDR3, the DNA is TGTGCCTGGAAAAGGGGGTCCGGGGAGCTGTTTTTT.

The chain recombines TRBV5-8 with TRBJ2-1; D might be TRBD1 (5 bases). V lost 2 bases and J 8 bases, leaving 11 bases between the germline ends. Germline loops: CDR1 SGHTS, CDR2 YDEGEE. The CDR3 runs to 13 residues. The CDR3 DNA is TGTGCCAGCAGCTTCCGACAGAACGATGAGCAGTTCTTC. Protein product: CASSFRQNDEQFF.